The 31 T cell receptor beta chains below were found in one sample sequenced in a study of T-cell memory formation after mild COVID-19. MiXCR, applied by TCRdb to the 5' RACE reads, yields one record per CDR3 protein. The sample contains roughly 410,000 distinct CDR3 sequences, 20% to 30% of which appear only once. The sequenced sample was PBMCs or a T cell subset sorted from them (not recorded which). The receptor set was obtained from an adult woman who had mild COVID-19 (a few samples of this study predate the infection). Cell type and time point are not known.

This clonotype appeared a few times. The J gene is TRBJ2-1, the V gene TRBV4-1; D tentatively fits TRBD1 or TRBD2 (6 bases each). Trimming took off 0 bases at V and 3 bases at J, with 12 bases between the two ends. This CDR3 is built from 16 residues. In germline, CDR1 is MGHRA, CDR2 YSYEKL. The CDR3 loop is CASSQEWGRDYNEQFF. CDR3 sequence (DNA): TGCGCCAGCAGCCAAGAATGGGGGCGGGACTACAATGAGCAGTTCTTC.

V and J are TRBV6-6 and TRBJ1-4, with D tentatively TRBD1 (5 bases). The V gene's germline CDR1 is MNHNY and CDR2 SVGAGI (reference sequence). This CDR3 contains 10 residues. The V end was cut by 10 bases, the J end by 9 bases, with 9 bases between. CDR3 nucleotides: TGTGCCACTCTGGGACAAAAACTGTTTTTT. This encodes CATLGQKLFF.

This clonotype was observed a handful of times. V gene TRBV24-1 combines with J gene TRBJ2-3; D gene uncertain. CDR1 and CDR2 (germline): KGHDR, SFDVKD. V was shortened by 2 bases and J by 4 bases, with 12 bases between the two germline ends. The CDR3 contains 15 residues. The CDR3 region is CATSDSPVGADTQYF. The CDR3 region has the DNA TGTGCCACCAGTGATTCCCCGGTCGGCGCAGATACGCAGTATTTT.

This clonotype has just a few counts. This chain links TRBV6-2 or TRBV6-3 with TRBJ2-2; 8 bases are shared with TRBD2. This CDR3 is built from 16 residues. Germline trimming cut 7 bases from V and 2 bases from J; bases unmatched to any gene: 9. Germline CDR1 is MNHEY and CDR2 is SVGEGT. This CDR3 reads CASKRTSSANTGELFF. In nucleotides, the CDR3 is TGTGCCAGCAAGAGGACTAGCTCCGCTAACACCGGGGAGCTGTTTTTT.

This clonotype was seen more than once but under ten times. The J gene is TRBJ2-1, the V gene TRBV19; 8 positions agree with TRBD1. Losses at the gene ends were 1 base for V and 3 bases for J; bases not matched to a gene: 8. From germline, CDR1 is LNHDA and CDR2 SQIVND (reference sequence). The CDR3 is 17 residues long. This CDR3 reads CASSIADREPFYNEQFF. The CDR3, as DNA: TGTGCCAGTAGTATAGCGGACAGGGAACCGTTCTACAATGAGCAGTTCTTC.

CDR3 protein: CASSLGGFSGNTIYF. The CDR3, as DNA: TGCGCCAGCAGCTTGGGGGGATTCTCTGGAAACACCATATATTTT. The chain has TRBV5-1 and TRBJ1-3; no clear D gene. Trimming cost V 0 bases and J 0 bases, with 7 bases left between them. The CDR3 consists of 15 residues. Per the germline V gene, CDR1 is SGHRS and CDR2 is YFSETQ.

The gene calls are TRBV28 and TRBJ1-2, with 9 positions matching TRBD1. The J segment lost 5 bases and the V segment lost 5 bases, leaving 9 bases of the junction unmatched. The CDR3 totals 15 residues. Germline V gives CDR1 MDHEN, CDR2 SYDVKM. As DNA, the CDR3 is TGTGCCAGCAGTCTTTCCGGGACAGGGTCTTATGGCTACACCTTC. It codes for CASSLSGTGSYGYTF.

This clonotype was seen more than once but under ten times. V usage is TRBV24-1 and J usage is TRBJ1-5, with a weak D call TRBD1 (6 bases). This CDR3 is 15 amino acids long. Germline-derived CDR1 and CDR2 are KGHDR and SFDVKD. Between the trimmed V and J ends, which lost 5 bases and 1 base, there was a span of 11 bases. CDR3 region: CATSVGGGSNQPQHF. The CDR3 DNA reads TGTGCCACCAGTGTAGGAGGGGGAAGCAATCAGCCCCAGCATTTT.

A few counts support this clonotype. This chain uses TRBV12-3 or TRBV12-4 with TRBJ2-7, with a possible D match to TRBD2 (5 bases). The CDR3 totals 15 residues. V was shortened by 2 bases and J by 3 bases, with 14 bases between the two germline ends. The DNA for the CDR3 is TGTGCCAGCAGTTTATTCCCAGTGGAGGACTACGAGCAGTACTTC. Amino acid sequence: CASSLFPVEDYEQYF.

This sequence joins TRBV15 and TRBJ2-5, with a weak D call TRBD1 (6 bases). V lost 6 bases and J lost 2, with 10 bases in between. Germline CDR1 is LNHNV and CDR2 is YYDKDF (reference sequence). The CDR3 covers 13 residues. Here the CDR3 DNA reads TGTGCCACCAGTTACAGGGCTCAAGAGACCCAGTACTTC. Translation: CATSYRAQETQYF.

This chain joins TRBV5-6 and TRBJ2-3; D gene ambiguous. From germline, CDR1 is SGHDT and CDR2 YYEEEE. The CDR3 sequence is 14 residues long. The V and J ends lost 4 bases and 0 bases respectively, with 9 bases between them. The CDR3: CASSITGSTDTQYF. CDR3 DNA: TGTGCCAGCAGCATTACCGGGAGCACAGATACGCAGTATTTT.

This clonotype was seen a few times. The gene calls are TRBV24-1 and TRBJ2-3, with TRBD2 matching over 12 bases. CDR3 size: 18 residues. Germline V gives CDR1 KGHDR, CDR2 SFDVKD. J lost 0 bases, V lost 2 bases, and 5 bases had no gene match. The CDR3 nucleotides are TGTGCCACCAGTGATTGGAGGACTAGCGGGACTAGCACAGATACGCAGTATTTT. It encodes CATSDWRTSGTSTDTQYF.

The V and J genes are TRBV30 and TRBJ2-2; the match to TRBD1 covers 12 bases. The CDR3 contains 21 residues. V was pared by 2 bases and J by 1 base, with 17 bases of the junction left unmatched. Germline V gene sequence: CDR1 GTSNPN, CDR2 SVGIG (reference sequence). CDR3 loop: CAWSFSFSGTGGGLNTGELFF. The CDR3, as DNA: TGTGCCTGGAGTTTCTCATTCTCCGGGACAGGGGGCGGGTTGAACACCGGGGAGCTGTTTTTT.

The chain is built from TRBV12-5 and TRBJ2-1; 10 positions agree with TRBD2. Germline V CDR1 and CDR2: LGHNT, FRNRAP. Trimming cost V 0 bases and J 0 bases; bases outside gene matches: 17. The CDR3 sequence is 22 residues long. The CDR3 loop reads CASGLVFLGASGSLSSYNEQFF. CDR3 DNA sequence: TGTGCTAGTGGTTTGGTATTTCTCGGGGCTAGCGGGAGCCTTAGCTCCTACAATGAGCAGTTCTTC.

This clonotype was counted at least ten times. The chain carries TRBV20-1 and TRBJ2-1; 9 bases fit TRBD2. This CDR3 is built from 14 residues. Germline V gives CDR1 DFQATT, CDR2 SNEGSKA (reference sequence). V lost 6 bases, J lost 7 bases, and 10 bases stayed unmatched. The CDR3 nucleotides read TGCAGTGCAATCGGGACTAGCAGAACGAATGAGCAGTTCTTC. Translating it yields CSAIGTSRTNEQFF.

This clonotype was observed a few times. CDR3 nucleotide sequence: TGTGCCAGCAGCCCTACGGGGACAGCGGAAGAAGCTTTCTTT. This sequence encodes CASSPTGTAEEAFF. The chain combines TRBV7-3 with TRBJ1-1; 7 bases line up with TRBD1. The junction had 11 bases not matched to a gene; V was cut back by 5 bases and J by 8 bases. CDR3 length: 14 amino acids. CDR1 is SGHTA, CDR2 FQGTGA, per germline. The full variable domain, with the rest looked up from reference TRBV7-3 and TRBJ1-1, is GAGVSQTPSNKVTEKGKYVELRCDPISGHTALYWYRQSLGQGPEFLIYFQGTGAADDSGLPNDRFFAVRPEGSVSTLKIQRTERGDSAVYLCASSPTGTAEEAFFGQGTRLTVV.

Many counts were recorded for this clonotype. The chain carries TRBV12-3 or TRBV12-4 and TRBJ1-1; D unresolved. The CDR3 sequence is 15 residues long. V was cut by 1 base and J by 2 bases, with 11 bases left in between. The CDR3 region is CASSLDGSYNTEAFF. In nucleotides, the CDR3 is TGTGCCAGCAGTTTAGATGGCAGTTATAACACTGAAGCTTTCTTT.

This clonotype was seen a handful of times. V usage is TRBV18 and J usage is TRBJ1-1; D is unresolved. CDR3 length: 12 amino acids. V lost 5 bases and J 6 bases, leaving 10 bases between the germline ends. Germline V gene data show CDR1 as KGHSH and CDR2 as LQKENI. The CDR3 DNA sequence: TGTGCCAGCTCAACGGACTCTGCTGAAGCTTTCTTT. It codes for CASSTDSAEAFF.

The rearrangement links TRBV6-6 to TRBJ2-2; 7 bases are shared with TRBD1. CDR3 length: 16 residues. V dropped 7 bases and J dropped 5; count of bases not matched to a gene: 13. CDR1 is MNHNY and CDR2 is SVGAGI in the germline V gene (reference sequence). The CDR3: CASTFSPGQTTGELFF. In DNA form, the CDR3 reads TGTGCCAGCACCTTTTCTCCGGGACAGACAACCGGGGAGCTGTTTTTT.

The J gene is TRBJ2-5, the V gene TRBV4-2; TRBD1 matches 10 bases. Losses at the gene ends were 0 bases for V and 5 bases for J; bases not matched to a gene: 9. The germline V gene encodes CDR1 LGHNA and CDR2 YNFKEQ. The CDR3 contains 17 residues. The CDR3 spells CASSQDFGTGDRETQYF. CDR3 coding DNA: TGTGCCAGCAGCCAAGACTTCGGGACAGGGGACCGGGAGACCCAGTACTTC.

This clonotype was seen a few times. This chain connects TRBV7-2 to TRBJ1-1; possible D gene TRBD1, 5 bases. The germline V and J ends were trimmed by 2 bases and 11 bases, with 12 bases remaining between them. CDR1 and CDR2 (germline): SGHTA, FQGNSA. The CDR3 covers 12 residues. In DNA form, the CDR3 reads TGTGCCAGCAGCTTACAGGGCCGCCAGGCTTTCTTT. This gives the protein CASSLQGRQAFF.

CDR3 nucleotide sequence: TGTGCCAGCAGGAAGACCCCCCTCGACAGGGGAGGTCAGCCCCAGCATTTT. Translation: CASRKTPLDRGGQPQHF. The chain carries TRBV28 and TRBJ1-5, with 8 bases lining up with TRBD1. This CDR3 is 17 amino acids long. CDR1 is MDHEN, CDR2 SYDVKM, per germline. The J segment lost 6 bases and the V segment lost 6 bases, leaving 16 bases of the junction unmatched.

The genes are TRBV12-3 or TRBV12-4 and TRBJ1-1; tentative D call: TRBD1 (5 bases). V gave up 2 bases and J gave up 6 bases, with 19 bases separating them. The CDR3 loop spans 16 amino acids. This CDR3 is CASSLRCWGCTAEAFF. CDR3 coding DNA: TGTGCCAGCAGTTTAAGGTGCTGGGGCTGCACGGCTGAAGCTTTCTTT.

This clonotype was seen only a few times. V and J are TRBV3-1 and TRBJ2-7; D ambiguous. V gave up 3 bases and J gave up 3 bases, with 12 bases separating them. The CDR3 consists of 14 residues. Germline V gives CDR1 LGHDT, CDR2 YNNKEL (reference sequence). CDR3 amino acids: CASSHSRAHYEQYF. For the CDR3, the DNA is TGTGCCAGCAGCCATAGCCGGGCTCACTACGAGCAGTACTTC.

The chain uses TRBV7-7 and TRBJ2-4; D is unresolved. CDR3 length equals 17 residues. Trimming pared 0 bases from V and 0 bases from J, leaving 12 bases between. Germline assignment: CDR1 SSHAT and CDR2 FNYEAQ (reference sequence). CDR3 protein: CASSLASHNIAKNIQYF. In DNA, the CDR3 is TGTGCCAGCAGCTTAGCTTCCCATAATATAGCCAAAAACATTCAGTACTTC.

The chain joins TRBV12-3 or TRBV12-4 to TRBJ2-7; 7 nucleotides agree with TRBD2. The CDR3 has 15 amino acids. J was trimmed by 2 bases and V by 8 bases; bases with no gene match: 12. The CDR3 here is CASGKKGGPTYEQYF. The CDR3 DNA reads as TGTGCCAGCGGAAAAAAGGGAGGGCCGACCTACGAGCAGTACTTC.

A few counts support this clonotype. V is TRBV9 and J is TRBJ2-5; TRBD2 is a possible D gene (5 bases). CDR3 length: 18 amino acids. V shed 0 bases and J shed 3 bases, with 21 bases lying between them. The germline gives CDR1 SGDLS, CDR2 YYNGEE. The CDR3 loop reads CASSVGPILAGEKETQYF. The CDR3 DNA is TGTGCCAGCAGCGTAGGTCCAATACTGGCCGGGGAAAAAGAGACCCAGTACTTC.

CDR3 amino acids: CSASRVSEAFF. Here the CDR3 DNA reads TGCAGCGCATCACGGGTGTCTGAAGCTTTCTTT. The V gene is TRBV29-1, the J gene TRBJ1-1; the D is unclear. The CDR3 sequence is 11 residues long. Germline CDR1 reads SQVTM; CDR2 reads ANQGSEA. Trimming stripped 7 bases from V and 6 bases from J, with 12 bases between.

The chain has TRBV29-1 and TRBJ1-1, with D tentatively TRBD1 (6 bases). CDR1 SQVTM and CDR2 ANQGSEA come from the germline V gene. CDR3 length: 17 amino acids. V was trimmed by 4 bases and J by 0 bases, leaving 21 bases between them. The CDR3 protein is CSVVLHFGGPMNTEAFF. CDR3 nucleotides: TGCAGCGTTGTACTTCACTTCGGGGGCCCCATGAACACTGAAGCTTTCTTT.

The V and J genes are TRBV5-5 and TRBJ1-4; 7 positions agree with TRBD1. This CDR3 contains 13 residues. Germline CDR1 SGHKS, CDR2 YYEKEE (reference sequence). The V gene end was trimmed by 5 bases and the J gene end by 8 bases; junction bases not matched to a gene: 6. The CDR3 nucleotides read TGTGCCAGCAGGACAGGGCTGAAGGAAAAACTGTTTTTT. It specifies CASRTGLKEKLFF.

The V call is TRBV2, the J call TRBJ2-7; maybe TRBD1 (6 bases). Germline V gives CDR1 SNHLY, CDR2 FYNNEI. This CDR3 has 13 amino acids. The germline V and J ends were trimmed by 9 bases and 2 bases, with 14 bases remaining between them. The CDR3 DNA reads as TGTGCCAGACGGGACACTTACACCTACGAGCAGTACTTC. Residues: CARRDTYTYEQYF.